A single T cell receptor beta chain is shown here with its context. Its antigen is as yet unknown. The sample belongs to a study of CD8 T cells in ankylosing spondylitis. Findings and caveats of the study: Made up of about eight highly homologous variants, a TCR beta motif appeared characteristic of ankylosing spondylitis blood. Disease-associated clones were reportedly significantly overrepresented in matched ankylosing spondylitis synovial fluid. Previous work reported some of these motif variants in the synovial fluid and blood of reactive arthritis.

TCRdb recomputed calls from the 5' RACE reads with MiXCR, one row per CDR3 protein. This repertoire shows some 840,000 distinct CDR3 sequences, roughly 12% found once; its top ten account for approximately 0.5%. Germline CDR1 reads SQVTM; CDR2 reads ANQGSEA. Trimming stripped 8 bases from V and 8 bases from J, with 18 bases between. The CDR3 contains 12 residues. The gene calls are TRBV29-1 and TRBJ1-1; the D gene is possibly TRBD1 (5 bases). Sequencing used blood, either unsorted or a sorted T cell fraction (not recorded which). The receptor's source is a male donor with ankylosing spondylitis. The CDR3 sequence: CSLHGPGPEAFF. CDR3 nucleotides: TGCAGCCTCCATGGTCCGGGACCCGAAGCTTTCTTT.